These 7 T cell receptor beta chains were all obtained from the same sample, sequenced in a study of long-term antiretroviral therapy in people with HIV. Running of the v3.0 immunoSEQ assay took place at survey level. Method: immunoSEQ multiplex PCR; TCRdb's copy keeps in-frame clones and lacks some. The sample holds approximately 20,000 clones, 84% seen once. The specimen was unsorted PBMCs, collected 0.9 years after starting antiretroviral therapy. The receptors come from a man between 18 and 29 years old with HIV.

This chain connects TRBV19 to TRBJ2-1; D is perhaps TRBD2 (6 bases). CDR3 size: 14 residues. CDR1 LNHDA and CDR2 SQIVND come from the germline V gene (reference sequence). V was pared by 3 bases and J by 6 bases, with 12 bases between. The CDR3 region has the DNA TGTGCCAGTAGTATCGAACCAGCGGGCAATGAGCAGTTCTTC. Translating it yields CASSIEPAGNEQFF.

The rearrangement links TRBV29-1 to TRBJ2-2, with no clear D. The V end was cut by 6 bases, the J end by 1 base, with 15 bases between. This CDR3 has 15 amino acids. Germline lookup yields CDR1 SQVTM and CDR2 ANQGSEA. This CDR3 is CSVEILDLNTGELFF. CDR3 DNA sequence: TGCAGCGTCGAGATTCTGGATTTGAACACCGGGGAGCTGTTTTTT.

The chain has TRBV27 and TRBJ1-6; D is perhaps TRBD1 (6 bases). V was trimmed by 5 bases and J by 5 bases, leaving 16 bases between them. The CDR3 covers 16 residues. Germline-derived CDR1 and CDR2 are MNHEY and SMNVEV (reference sequence). Here the CDR3 reads CASSRKGPGDNSPLHF. DNA for the CDR3: TGTGCCAGCAGTCGCAAGGGTCCAGGGGATAATTCACCCCTCCACTTT.

The chain has TRBV25-1 and TRBJ2-2; a possible D gene is TRBD1 (6 bases). This CDR3 spans 14 amino acids. V dropped 2 bases and J dropped 4 bases, with 8 bases sitting between them. CDR1 is MGHDK and CDR2 is SYGVNS in the germline V gene. The CDR3 nucleotides are TGTGCCAGCAGTGAAGGACAGATCACCGGGGAGCTGTTTTTT. Protein product: CASSEGQITGELFF.

V gene TRBV5-1 combines with J gene TRBJ1-1; 8 bases are a match to TRBD1. Losses at the gene ends were 1 base for V and 1 base for J; bases not matched to a gene: 0. This CDR3 contains 14 residues. The germline V gene encodes CDR1 SGHRS and CDR2 YFSETQ. The CDR3 reads CASSLQGANTEAFF. The CDR3 DNA sequence: TGCGCCAGCAGCTTGCAGGGGGCGAACACTGAAGCTTTCTTT.

V usage is TRBV30 and J usage is TRBJ2-6; either TRBD1 or TRBD2 may fit D (5 bases each). Germline loops: CDR1 GTSNPN, CDR2 SVGIG (reference sequence). Trimming shortened V by 2 bases and J by 1 base, and 15 bases separated the two germline ends. The CDR3 loop spans 17 amino acids. CDR3: CAWSHAGSFSGANVLTF. CDR3 DNA sequence: TGTGCCTGGAGTCACGCAGGGAGCTTTTCTGGGGCCAACGTCCTGACTTTC. Full variable domain (rest looked up from reference TRBV30 and TRBJ2-6): SQTIHQWPATLVQPVGSPLSLECTVEGTSNPNLYWYRQAAGRGLQLLFYSVGIGQISSEVPQNLSASRPQDRQFILSSKKLLLSDSGFYLCAWSHAGSFSGANVLTFGAGSRLTVL.

This clone was observed a handful of times. This sequence joins TRBV18 and TRBJ2-5; 11 bases match TRBD1. Trimming at V came to 3 bases and at J to 3 bases, leaving 6 bases not matched to a gene. This CDR3 is 16 amino acids long. Germline loops: CDR1 KGHSH, CDR2 LQKENI. CDR3 sequence: CASSPTGTGGEETQYF. CDR3 nucleotides: TGTGCCAGCTCACCGACCGGGACAGGGGGTGAAGAGACCCAGTACTTC.